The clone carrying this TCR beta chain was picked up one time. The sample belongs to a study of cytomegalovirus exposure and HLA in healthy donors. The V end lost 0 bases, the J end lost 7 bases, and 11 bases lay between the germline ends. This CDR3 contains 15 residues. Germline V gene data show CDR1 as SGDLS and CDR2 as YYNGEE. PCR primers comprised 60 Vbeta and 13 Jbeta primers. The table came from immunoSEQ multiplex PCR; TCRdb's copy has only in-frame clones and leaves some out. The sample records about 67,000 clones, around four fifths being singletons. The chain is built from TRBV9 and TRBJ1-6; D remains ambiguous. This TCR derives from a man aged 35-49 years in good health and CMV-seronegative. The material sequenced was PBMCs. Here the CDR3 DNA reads TGTGCCAGCAGCGTAGGGGCAGTACTGAATTCACCCCTCCACTTT. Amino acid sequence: CASSVGAVLNSPLHF.